The 29 T cell receptor beta chains listed next were all sequenced from one sample in a study of blood T cell repertoires in COVID-19. Repertoires were generated with immunoSEQ multiplex PCR, while TCRdb's copy carries only in-frame clones and drops some. The table includes roughly 150,000 clones, 79% detected once. The specimen was peripheral blood. The receptors derive from a woman aged 55-70 years with COVID-19, enrolled during active disease.

This chain links TRBV7-2 with TRBJ2-3, with 10 bases that match TRBD2. The CDR3 has 17 residues. V trimming: 1 base; J trimming: 3 bases; junction bases outside the gene matches: 7. Germline V lookup: CDR1 SGHTA, CDR2 FQGNSA. The chain's CDR3 is CASSLGVAGGGTDTQYF. In DNA, the CDR3 is TGTGCCAGCAGCTTAGGTGTAGCGGGAGGAGGAACAGATACGCAGTATTTT.

This clone came up a few times. J is TRBJ2-7 and V is TRBV5-1, with D perhaps TRBD1 (5 bases). Trimming stripped 2 bases from V and 3 bases from J, with 6 bases between. The CDR3 runs to 12 residues. CDR1 SGHRS and CDR2 YFSETQ come from the germline V gene. As DNA, the CDR3 is TGCGCCAGCAGCTTTCAGGGCTACGAGCAGTACTTC. Its translation: CASSFQGYEQYF. Full variable domain (rest looked up from reference TRBV5-1 and TRBJ2-7): KAGVTQTPRYLIKTRGQQVTLSCSPISGHRSVSWYQQTPGQGLQFLFEYFSETQRNKGNFPGRFSGRQFSNSRSEMNVSTLELGDSALYLCASSFQGYEQYFGPGTRLTVT.

The rearrangement uses TRBV4-1 and TRBJ1-6; D gene uncertain. This CDR3 spans 15 amino acids. V shed 1 base and J shed 7 bases, with 11 bases lying between them. Germline V gene sequence: CDR1 MGHRA, CDR2 YSYEKL. The CDR3 spells CASSQGVTRNSPLHF. The CDR3 DNA reads as TGCGCCAGCAGCCAAGGAGTGACTAGGAATTCACCCCTCCACTTT.

V gene TRBV9 combines with J gene TRBJ2-5; possible D gene TRBD2, 7 bases. CDR1 and CDR2 (germline): SGDLS, YYNGEE. Trimming removed 7 bases at V and 0 bases at J, with 16 bases between. This CDR3 has 15 residues. The CDR3 DNA reads TGTGCCAGCTCCTTGTCGGGGGGCTACCAAGAGACCCAGTACTTC. It translates to CASSLSGGYQETQYF.

This clone was counted a single time. V gene TRBV3-1 (or the pseudogene TRBV3-2) combines with J gene TRBJ2-2; 7 positions match TRBD2. CDR1 LGHDT and CDR2 YNNKEL come from the germline V gene (reference sequence). V dropped 1 base and J dropped 4; count of bases not matched to a gene: 9. This CDR3 region has 17 residues. The CDR3 spells CASSQGRAGMTTGELFF. In DNA form, the CDR3 reads TGTGCCAGCAGCCAAGGCCGAGCGGGAATGACCACCGGGGAGCTGTTTTTT.

The genes are TRBV6-1 and TRBJ2-7, with TRBD1 as a possible D gene (8 bases). The CDR3 covers 15 residues. Trimming shortened V by 2 bases and J by 2 bases, and 13 bases separated the two germline ends. The V gene's germline CDR1 is MNHNS and CDR2 SASEGT. The chain's CDR3 is CASSERTGGAYEQYF. The CDR3 bases are TGTGCCAGCAGTGAAAGAACAGGGGGGGCCTACGAGCAGTACTTC.

This clone was seen a single time. V and J are TRBV5-1 and TRBJ1-1, with 9 bases identical to TRBD1. V gave up 5 bases and J gave up 3 bases; unmatched junction bases: 8. Germline V lookup: CDR1 SGHRS, CDR2 YFSETQ. The CDR3 spans 15 residues. The CDR3 loop reads CASRPEDRGDTEAFF. CDR3 DNA sequence: TGCGCCAGCAGACCCGAAGACAGGGGGGACACTGAAGCTTTCTTT.

V usage is TRBV5-6 and J usage is TRBJ2-5; D is possibly TRBD1 (6 bases). The CDR3 is 17 amino acids. Germline V gene lookup returns CDR1 SGHDT and CDR2 YYEEEE. V shed 1 base and J shed 4 bases, with 20 bases lying between them. The CDR3 bases are TGTGCCAGCAGCTTGCGGTTGACAGGAGAAGGGAGAGAGACCCAGTACTTC. This gives the protein CASSLRLTGEGRETQYF.

This clone was recorded a few times. V usage is TRBV29-1 and J usage is TRBJ2-2; TRBD1 agrees at 8 bases. V lost 0 bases and J lost 5; bases outside the gene matches: 5. Germline CDR1 SQVTM, CDR2 ANQGSEA. The length of the CDR3 is 15 residues. CDR3 loop: CSVEEQDRATGELFF. DNA of the CDR3: TGCAGCGTTGAAGAACAGGACAGGGCAACCGGGGAGCTGTTTTTT.

The CDR3 region has the DNA TGTGCCAGCAGTTTACCCCGACCCCGGGACTATTCTTCCCCCGAGCAGTACGTC. Translated: CASSLPRPRDYSSPEQYV. J is TRBJ2-7 and V is TRBV28, with 7 positions matching TRBD2. Germline V lookup: CDR1 MDHEN, CDR2 SYDVKM. V trimming: 2 bases; J trimming: 6 bases; junction bases outside the gene matches: 19. CDR3 length: 18 residues.

This clone came up a few times. V usage is TRBV5-4 and J usage is TRBJ2-7; 8 nucleotides align to TRBD2. Germline V gene sequence: CDR1 SGHNT, CDR2 YYREEE (reference sequence). The J segment lost 0 bases and the V segment lost 0 bases, leaving 5 bases of the junction unmatched. CDR3 length equals 16 residues. The CDR3 DNA sequence: TGTGCCAGCAGCTTGGGGAGCGGGGGAAGCTCCTACGAGCAGTACTTC. Its translation: CASSLGSGGSSYEQYF. The entire variable domain, with the rest obtained from reference TRBV5-4 and TRBJ2-7, is as follows: ETGVTQSPTHLIKTRGQQVTLRCSSQSGHNTVSWYQQALGQGPQFIFQYYREEENGRGNFPPRFSGLQFPNYSSELNVNALELDDSALYLCASSLGSGGSSYEQYFGPGTRLTVT.

This clone has ten or more counts. The CDR3 coding sequence is TGTGCCAGCAGTGAATTACAGGGGGTCGATGAGCAGTTCTTC. It is translated as CASSELQGVDEQFF. The chain employs TRBV2 and TRBJ2-1; TRBD1 matches at 8 bases. V shed 2 bases, J shed 8 bases, and the junction held 5 bases outside the gene matches. The CDR3 contains 14 residues. CDR1 is SNHLY and CDR2 is FYNNEI in the germline V gene.

The count of this clone is one. The rearrangement links TRBV15 to TRBJ2-2; tentatively, D is TRBD2 (6 bases). The ends were cut back, 6 bases at V and 4 bases at J, with 15 bases in the middle. Germline CDR1 reads LNHNV; CDR2 reads YYDKDF (reference sequence). The CDR3 loop spans 15 amino acids. The CDR3 DNA is TGTGCCACCAGATCCGGAGGGGCCCCCACCGGGGAGCTGTTTTTT. This encodes CATRSGGAPTGELFF.

The V and J genes are TRBV11-3 and TRBJ2-7; 12 bases fit TRBD1. Germline-derived CDR1 and CDR2 are SGHNT and YENEEA. V lost 3 bases to trimming and J lost 7 bases; unmatched junction nucleotides: 7. The CDR3 loop spans 15 amino acids. CDR3 nucleotide sequence: TGTGCCAGCAGCTTTCCGGGACAGGGGGCGGGTGAGCAGTACGTC. Translating it yields CASSFPGQGAGEQYV.

The chain is built from TRBV15 and TRBJ1-2; D possibly corresponds to TRBD1 (6 bases). Trimming pared 0 bases from V and 6 bases from J, leaving 26 bases between. The CDR3 loop spans 19 amino acids. Looked up from germline, CDR1 is LNHNV and CDR2 is YYDKDF (reference sequence). The CDR3 DNA is TGTGCCACCAGCAGAGATTTCTTGGGTCTGCAGGGGTTGACGGATGGCTACACCTTC. This codes for CATSRDFLGLQGLTDGYTF.

The V and J genes are TRBV7-9 and TRBJ2-1, with 7 bases that match TRBD2. After removal of 5 bases from V and 6 bases from J, the junction contained 7 bases not matched to a gene. Germline assignment: CDR1 SEHNR and CDR2 FQNEAQ (reference sequence). This CDR3 has 14 amino acids. DNA for the CDR3: TGTGCCAGCAGCCCCTCATGGACTAGCAATGAGCAGTTCTTC. It codes for CASSPSWTSNEQFF.

The chain couples TRBV27 to TRBJ1-2, with a weak D call TRBD1 (6 bases). In germline, CDR1 is MNHEY, CDR2 SMNVEV (reference sequence). The CDR3 sequence is 15 residues long. V was trimmed by 7 bases and J by 4 bases, leaving 19 bases between them. The CDR3 protein is CASTQRARGFYGYTF. CDR3 sequence (DNA): TGTGCCAGCACTCAGAGGGCTAGGGGGTTCTATGGCTACACCTTC.

This chain joins TRBV28 and TRBJ2-3; D is possibly TRBD1 (5 bases). Trimming pared 6 bases from V and 5 bases from J, leaving 15 bases between. The CDR3 contains 14 residues. The germline CDR1 and CDR2 sequences are MDHEN and SYDVKM. The CDR3: CASSPARTGDTQYF. CDR3 DNA sequence: TGTGCCAGCAGCCCGGCCCGCACAGGAGATACGCAGTATTTT.

CDR3: CASSQLGTQPYNEQFF. CDR3 DNA sequence: TGCGCCAGCAGCCAACTCGGGACACAACCGTACAATGAGCAGTTCTTC. J is TRBJ2-1 and V is TRBV4-3, with a weak D call TRBD1 (6 bases). Germline V CDR1 and CDR2: LGHNA, YSLEER. Trimming shortened V by 2 bases and J by 4 bases, and 15 bases separated the two germline ends. The CDR3 covers 16 residues.

This chain connects TRBV5-4 to TRBJ1-2, with TRBD1 as a possible D gene (5 bases). The CDR3 runs to 16 residues. V was clipped by 6 bases and J by 3 bases, with 21 bases between them. Germline-derived CDR1 and CDR2 are SGHNT and YYREEE (reference sequence). Here the CDR3 reads CASKPYIAGKHYGYTF. DNA of the CDR3: TGTGCCAGCAAACCTTACATCGCAGGGAAACACTATGGCTACACCTTC.

The V and J genes are TRBV5-1 and TRBJ2-2; the D gene is possibly TRBD1 (5 bases). This CDR3 is built from 15 residues. The V end was cut by 1 base, the J end by 6 bases, with 13 bases between. Germline values: CDR1 SGHRS, CDR2 YFSETQ. CDR3 coding DNA: TGCGCCAGCAGCTTGAGGCAGGGTGGGCCCGGGGAGCTGTTTTTT. Translation gives CASSLRQGGPGELFF.

This clone was picked up many times. The chain recombines TRBV6-5 with TRBJ1-5; TRBD1 matches at 11 bases. V lost 6 bases, J lost 7 bases, and 5 bases stayed unmatched. CDR1 is MNHEY and CDR2 is SVGAGI in the germline V gene. This CDR3 comprises 14 residues. CDR3 amino acids: CASRWDRGNQPQHF. The CDR3 nucleotides are TGTGCCAGCAGATGGGACAGGGGGAACCAGCCCCAGCATTTT.

The chain has TRBV18 and TRBJ1-5; TRBD1 might be the D (5 bases). This CDR3 contains 13 residues. CDR1 and CDR2 from the germline V gene are KGHSH and LQKENI. V dropped 2 bases and J dropped 9 bases, with 11 bases sitting between them. CDR3: CASSPGASRPQHF. The CDR3 nucleotides read TGTGCCAGCTCACCAGGGGCCTCGAGGCCCCAGCATTTT.

The gene calls are TRBV13 and TRBJ2-3, with 11 bases that match TRBD2. CDR1 is PRHDT, CDR2 FYEKMQ, per germline (reference sequence). Trimming cost V 4 bases and J 5 bases; bases outside gene matches: 5. This CDR3 region has 15 residues. The chain's CDR3 is CASSSSGGPGDTQYF. The CDR3 region has the DNA TGTGCCAGCAGCTCTAGCGGGGGGCCAGGAGATACGCAGTATTTT.

This rearrangement joins TRBV19 to TRBJ2-1; D call uncertain. CDR1 is LNHDA, CDR2 SQIVND, per germline (reference sequence). The V end lost 1 base, the J end lost 4 bases, and 5 bases lay between the germline ends. The CDR3 consists of 13 residues. The DNA of the CDR3 is TGTGCCAGTAGTATAGTACAGTACAATGAGCAGTTCTTC. Translating gives CASSIVQYNEQFF.

The V and J genes are TRBV7-2 and TRBJ2-5, with TRBD1 identical over 9 bases. This CDR3 has 15 residues. CDR1 is SGHTA and CDR2 is FQGNSA in the germline V gene. V shed 5 bases and J 5 bases; nucleotides not matched to a gene: 9. The CDR3 loop reads CASSTDRGRVETQYF. The CDR3 DNA reads TGTGCCAGCAGCACGGACAGGGGCAGGGTCGAGACCCAGTACTTC.

The chain joins TRBV14 to TRBJ1-2; unclear D gene. The V and J ends lost 4 bases and 2 bases respectively, with 8 bases between them. Per the germline V gene, CDR1 is SGHDN and CDR2 is FVKESK. The CDR3 spans 13 residues. CDR3 loop: CASSRDGNYGYTF. The CDR3, as DNA: TGTGCCAGCAGCCGAGACGGGAACTATGGCTACACCTTC.

The chain has TRBV19 and TRBJ2-1, with TRBD2 as a possible D gene (6 bases). Trimming shortened V by 3 bases and J by 5 bases, and 26 bases separated the two germline ends. The CDR3 runs 19 residues. Germline V CDR1 and CDR2: LNHDA, SQIVND (reference sequence). As DNA, the CDR3 is TGTGCCAGTAGTATGGAAGCCCCCCCAACTGCGGGATTTGACAATGAGCAGTTCTTC. This translates into CASSMEAPPTAGFDNEQFF.

This chain uses TRBV24-1 with TRBJ2-1; TRBD1 matches at 9 bases. From germline, CDR1 is KGHDR and CDR2 SFDVKD. V lost 4 bases, J lost 8 bases, and 14 bases stayed unmatched. The CDR3 length is 17 residues. CDR3 nucleotides: TGTGCCACCAGTGACTCCTTGAACAGGGGGCGCGTAGATGAGCAGTTCTTC. This gives the protein CATSDSLNRGRVDEQFF.